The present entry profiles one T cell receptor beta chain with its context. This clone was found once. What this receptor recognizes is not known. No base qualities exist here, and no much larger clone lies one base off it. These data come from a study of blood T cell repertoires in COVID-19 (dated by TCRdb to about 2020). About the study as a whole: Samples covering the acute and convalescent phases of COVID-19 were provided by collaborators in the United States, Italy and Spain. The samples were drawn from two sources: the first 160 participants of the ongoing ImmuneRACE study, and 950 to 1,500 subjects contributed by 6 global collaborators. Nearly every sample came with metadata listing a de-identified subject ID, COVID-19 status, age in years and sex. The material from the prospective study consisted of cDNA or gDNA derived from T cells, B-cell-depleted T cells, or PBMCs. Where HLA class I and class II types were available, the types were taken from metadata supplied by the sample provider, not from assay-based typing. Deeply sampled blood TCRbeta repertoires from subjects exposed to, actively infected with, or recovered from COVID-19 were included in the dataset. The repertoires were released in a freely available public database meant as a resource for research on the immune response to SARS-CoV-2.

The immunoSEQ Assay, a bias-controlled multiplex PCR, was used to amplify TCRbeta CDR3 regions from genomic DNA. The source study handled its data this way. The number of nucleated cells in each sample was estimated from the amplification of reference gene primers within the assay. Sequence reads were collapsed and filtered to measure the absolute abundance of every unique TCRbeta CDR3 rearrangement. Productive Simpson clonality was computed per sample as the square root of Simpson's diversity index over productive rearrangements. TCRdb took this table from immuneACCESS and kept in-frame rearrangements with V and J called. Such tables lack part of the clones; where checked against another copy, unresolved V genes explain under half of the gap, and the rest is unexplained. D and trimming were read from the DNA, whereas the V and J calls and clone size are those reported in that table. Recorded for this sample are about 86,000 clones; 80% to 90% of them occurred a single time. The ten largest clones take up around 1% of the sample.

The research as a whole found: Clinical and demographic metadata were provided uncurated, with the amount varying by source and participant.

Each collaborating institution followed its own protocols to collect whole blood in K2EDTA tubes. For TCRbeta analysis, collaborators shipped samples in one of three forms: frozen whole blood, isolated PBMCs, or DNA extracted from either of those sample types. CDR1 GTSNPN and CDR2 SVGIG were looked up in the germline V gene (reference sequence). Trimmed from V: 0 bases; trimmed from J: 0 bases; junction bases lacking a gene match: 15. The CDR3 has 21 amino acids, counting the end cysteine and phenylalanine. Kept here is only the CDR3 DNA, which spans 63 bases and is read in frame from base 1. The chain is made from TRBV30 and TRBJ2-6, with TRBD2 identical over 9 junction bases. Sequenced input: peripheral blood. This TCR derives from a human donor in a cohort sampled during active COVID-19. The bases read TGTGCCTGGAGTGTTTTCAAAGCGGGAGGCTCCCCACTCTCTGGGGCCAACGTCCTGACTTTC. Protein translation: CAWSVFKAGGSPLSGANVLTF.